A selection of T cell receptor beta chains follows, all from one sample in a study of cytomegalovirus exposure and HLA in healthy donors. Here immunoSEQ multiplex PCR was the method, and the copy in TCRdb shows in-frame clones only, minus some. The sample lists roughly 100,000 clones, around four fifths seen once, with 1% to 1.5% in the top ten. Sequencing was done on a sample of PBMCs. These receptors came from a young man in good health and CMV-seronegative. The CDR3 runs from the conserved cysteine through the conserved F or W. The D gene is left open where the match is weak. Rows give clone size only sometimes, using once, few, many, or a class for an expanded clone.

>TRBV28|.|TRBJ2-3|.
TGTGCCAGCAGACGGACAGACTCAGATACGCAGTATTTT
CASRRTDSDTQYF
>TRBV28|.|TRBJ2-7|.
TGTGCCAGCAGTTTCAGTCTAGTCTACGAGCAGTACTTC
CASSFSLVYEQYF
>TRBV5-1|.|TRBJ2-7|TRBD1
TGCGCCAGCAGCTTGGGGCTGGGGACAGGGGTCCGTAACGAGCAGTACTTC
CASSLGLGTGVRNEQYF
>TRBV7-9|.|TRBJ1-5|.
TGTGCCAGCAGCCGGGAGGCCAATCAGCCCCAGCATTTT
CASSREANQPQHF
>TRBV19|.|TRBJ2-7|TRBD1
TGTGCCAGTAGGACTTGGGCGGTCGGGACAGGAGCCTACGAGCAGTACTTC
CASRTWAVGTGAYEQYF
>TRBV28|.|TRBJ1-1|.
TGTGCCAGCAGGAACAGGGAATCATCGACTGAAGCTTTCTTT
CASRNRESSTEAFF
>TRBV10-2|few|TRBJ1-2|.
TGCGCCAGCAGTGAGTTTCAGGGCAACTATGGCTACACCTTC
CASSEFQGNYGYTF
>TRBV19|.|TRBJ2-1|TRBD1
TGTGCCAGTACATCCACGAGGCAGGGGGCCTACAATGAGCAGTTCTTC
CASTSTRQGAYNEQFF
>TRBV9|few|TRBJ2-1|.
TGTGCCAGCAGCGTAGGACCCCGGAGGGACAATGAGCAGTTCTTC
CASSVGPRRDNEQFF
>TRBV7-9|.|TRBJ1-6|.
TGTGCCAGCAGCCCCGGTAATTCACCCCTCCACTTT
CASSPGNSPLHF
>TRBV4-3|.|TRBJ1-1|.
TGCGCCAGCAGCCAGGTCATCGACAAGAACACTGAAGCTTTCTTT
CASSQVIDKNTEAFF
>TRBV9|once|TRBJ1-1|.
TGTGCCAGCAGCCCCCGGGGGGGCAGTCGCACTGAAGCTTTCTTT
CASSPRGGSRTEAFF
>TRBV7-9|.|TRBJ2-7|TRBD1
TGTGCCAGCAGCTTGACGACAGGGGGCTACGAGCAGTACTTC
CASSLTTGGYEQYF
>TRBV6-4|.|TRBJ2-7|TRBD2
TGTGCCAGCAGTGACCGGACTAGCGCCTACGAGCAGTACTTC
CASSDRTSAYEQYF
>TRBV27|.|TRBJ1-1|.
TGTGCCAGCAGTTTACCCGGTGTTAACACTGAAGCTTTCTTT
CASSLPGVNTEAFF
>TRBV29-1|.|TRBJ1-2|.
TGCAGCGTAGAGGGGGAAAACTATGGCTACACCTTC
CSVEGENYGYTF
>TRBV6-5|.|TRBJ2-7|.
TGTGCCAGCAGTTACTCGGAGTCTTTCTCCTACGAGCAGTACTTC
CASSYSESFSYEQYF
>TRBV7-2|once|TRBJ2-5|TRBD2
TGTGCCAGCAGCTTTCTAGCGGGGATACAAGAGACCCAGTACTTC
CASSFLAGIQETQYF
>TRBV11-2|.|TRBJ2-1|TRBD2
TGTGCCAGCAGCTTAGGGCTAGCGGGAGAGGTCGATGAGCAGTTCTTC
CASSLGLAGEVDEQFF
>TRBV28|once|TRBJ2-7|.
TGTGCCAGCAGCCGGCGTTCGCTAGTCTCCTACGAGCAGTACTTC
CASSRRSLVSYEQYF
>TRBV12-1|once|TRBJ2-5|.
TGTGCCAGCAGCTTTGAAAGCGGGAGGCCGCCCAAGACCCAGTACTTC
CASSFESGRPPKTQYF
>TRBV11-2|once|TRBJ2-6|.
TGTGCCAGCAGCTTACAGCGGAGGGCCAACGTCCTGACTTTC
CASSLQRRANVLTF
>TRBV5-8|.|TRBJ1-1|.
TGTGCCAGCAGCTTGGGGTTGCGACAGGCGACGACCTTGAACACTGAAGCTTTCTTT
CASSLGLRQATTLNTEAFF
>TRBV30|.|TRBJ1-2|.
TGTGCCTGGAGTACAGTCGGGGTTCCTGGCTACACCTTC
CAWSTVGVPGYTF
>TRBV30|.|TRBJ2-7|TRBD2
TGTGCCTGGAGTGCTAGCGGGAACTACGAGCAGTACTTC
CAWSASGNYEQYF
>TRBV6-5|.|TRBJ1-1|TRBD1
TGTGCCAGTTGGACAGGGTATGGCACTGAAGCTTTCTTT
CASWTGYGTEAFF